The 28 T cell receptor beta chains listed next were all sequenced from one sample in a study of radiotherapy plus CTLA-4 blockade in lung cancer. The repertoire was sequenced with immunoSEQ multiplex PCR; TCRdb's copy has only in-frame clones and lacks some. The table includes some 71,000 clones, roughly three quarters detected once. The sequences come from peripheral blood, collected from a patient treated with radiotherapy plus ipilimumab. The receptors come from a human donor with non-small cell lung cancer whose response to radiotherapy plus ipilimumab could not be evaluated. Some clones in this sample may be carry-over from other donors' samples.

The chain joins TRBV28 to TRBJ1-3; 8 bases are shared with TRBD1. The ends lost 4 bases at V and 1 base at J; junction bases unmatched: 3. The CDR3 totals 15 residues. The V gene's germline CDR1 is MDHEN and CDR2 SYDVKM. CDR3 loop: CASSSGTGSGNTIYF. CDR3 DNA sequence: TGTGCCAGCAGTTCCGGGACAGGATCTGGAAACACCATATATTTT.

This chain joins TRBV10-2 and TRBJ1-3, with D maybe TRBD1 (5 bases). Looked up from germline, CDR1 is WSHSY and CDR2 is SAAADI. This CDR3 contains 16 residues. Trimming took 0 bases from V and 4 from J, leaving 13 bases between them. Here the CDR3 reads CASSESGGAAGNTIYF. The CDR3 DNA reads as TGCGCCAGCAGTGAGTCCGGGGGAGCGGCCGGAAACACCATATATTTT.

This clone turned up a few times. The chain couples TRBV4-1 to TRBJ1-5; tentative D call: TRBD1 (5 bases). CDR3 length equals 15 residues. CDR1 is MGHRA and CDR2 is YSYEKL in the germline V gene. Trimming stripped 0 bases from V and 9 bases from J, with 15 bases between. The CDR3 DNA sequence: TGCGCCAGCAGCCAAGATGGGGCCGTTTACCCGCCCCAGCATTTT. Protein sequence: CASSQDGAVYPPQHF.

The chain joins TRBV11-2 to TRBJ1-1, with a possible D match to TRBD1 (5 bases). The germline CDR1 and CDR2 sequences are SGHAT and FQNNGV. The V gene lost 5 bases and the J gene lost 0 bases, with 10 bases spanning the gap. The length of the CDR3 is 14 residues. The CDR3 bases are TGTGCCAGCAGCCGACAGCTAGTGAACACTGAAGCTTTCTTT. Residues: CASSRQLVNTEAFF.

The chain is built from TRBV4-2 and TRBJ2-2; D gene unclear. CDR1 is LGHNA and CDR2 is YNFKEQ in the germline V gene. This CDR3 has 15 residues. The V end was cut by 5 bases, the J end by 0 bases, with 10 bases between. The CDR3 DNA reads TGTGCCAGCAGCAGAGAGTTCACGAACACCGGGGAGCTGTTTTTT. This gives the protein CASSREFTNTGELFF.

The chain uses TRBV6-1 and TRBJ2-5; D is ambiguous. Germline CDR1 MNHNS, CDR2 SASEGT. CDR3 length: 15 residues. The V gene lost 6 bases and the J gene lost 1 base, with 15 bases spanning the gap. CDR3 DNA sequence: TGTGCCAGCAGGGCCCCCCAGGCTCCCCAAGAGACCCAGTACTTC. This sequence encodes CASRAPQAPQETQYF.

The sample holds a few counts of this clone. This chain connects TRBV6-1 to TRBJ2-7; TRBD2 matches at 10 bases. The CDR3 is 14 amino acids. After removal of 8 bases from V and 9 bases from J, the junction contained 13 bases not matched to a gene. Germline loops: CDR1 MNHNS, CDR2 SASEGT. Here the CDR3 reads CASSPSGGARAQYF. The CDR3 nucleotides are TGTGCCAGCTCCCCTAGCGGGGGAGCCCGAGCGCAGTACTTC.

This clone was recorded a few times. This sequence joins TRBV5-1 and TRBJ2-1, with TRBD2 identical over 11 bases. Per the germline V gene, CDR1 is SGHRS and CDR2 is YFSETQ. The CDR3 runs to 18 residues. J lost 0 bases, V lost 2 bases, and 7 bases had no gene match. The CDR3: CASSFRTSGSRSYNEQFF. The CDR3 DNA follows: TGCGCCAGCAGCTTTCGGACTAGCGGGTCCCGCTCCTACAATGAGCAGTTCTTC. The full variable domain, completed using reference TRBV5-1 and TRBJ2-1, is KAGVTQTPRYLIKTRGQQVTLSCSPISGHRSVSWYQQTPGQGLQFLFEYFSETQRNKGNFPGRFSGRQFSNSRSEMNVSTLELGDSALYLCASSFRTSGSRSYNEQFFGPGTRLTVL.

This clone has only a few counts. The chain employs TRBV7-2 and TRBJ1-3, with TRBD1 identical over 7 bases. Per the germline V gene, CDR1 is SGHTA and CDR2 is FQGNSA. This CDR3 is built from 16 residues. The junction had 11 bases not matched to a gene; V was cut back by 5 bases and J by 4 bases. In nucleotides, the CDR3 is TGTGCCAGCAGCCCCAGACAGGGCATGAGAGGAAACACCATATATTTT. Amino acid sequence: CASSPRQGMRGNTIYF.

The chain links TRBV7-6 to TRBJ1-1; the D is unclear. This CDR3 contains 15 residues. With 1 base removed from V and 1 base from J, the gap between germline ends came to 10 bases. Per germline, CDR1 SGHVS and CDR2 FNYEAQ. The CDR3 coding sequence is TGTGCCAGCAGCTTAGTTTCAGTAGCGAACACTGAAGCTTTCTTT. The encoded protein is CASSLVSVANTEAFF.

The chain has TRBV4-3 and TRBJ1-1; unclear D gene. Germline CDR1 and CDR2: LGHNA and YSLEER. The V gene lost 0 bases and the J gene lost 5 bases, with 13 bases spanning the gap. There are 15 residues in the CDR3. The CDR3 DNA sequence: TGCGCCAGCAGCCAAGAGGAGGGTGGGGATACTGAAGCTTTCTTT. It is translated as CASSQEEGGDTEAFF.

This clone was detected once. The rearrangement links TRBV7-2 to TRBJ1-1, with D unresolved. The CDR3 length is 13 residues. Germline loops: CDR1 SGHTA, CDR2 FQGNSA. Trimming took 1 base from V and 1 from J, leaving 4 bases between them. CDR3 in amino acids: CASSLVGNTEAFF. CDR3 sequence (DNA): TGTGCCAGCAGCTTAGTCGGGAACACTGAAGCTTTCTTT. Based on the CDR3 plus reference TRBV7-2 and TRBJ1-1, the full variable domain is GAGVSQSPSNKVTEKGKDVELRCDPISGHTALYWYRQSLGQGLEFLIYFQGNSAPDKSGLPSDRFSAERTGGSVSTLTIQRTQQEDSAVYLCASSLVGNTEAFFGQGTRLTVV.

The chain uses TRBV7-9 and TRBJ1-2; TRBD1 is a possible D gene (6 bases). The CDR3 contains 15 residues. V was pared by 7 bases and J by 2 bases, with 17 bases between. CDR1 SEHNR and CDR2 FQNEAQ come from the germline V gene (reference sequence). CDR3 sequence: CASKVVGGHNYGYTF. In DNA form, the CDR3 reads TGTGCCAGCAAAGTCGTGGGGGGGCACAACTATGGCTACACCTTC. Complete variable domain (other parts from reference TRBV7-9 and TRBJ1-2): DTGVSQNPRHKITKRGQNVTFRCDPISEHNRLYWYRQTLGQGPEFLTYFQNEAQLEKSRLLSDRFSAERPKGSFSTLEIQRTEQGDSAMYLCASKVVGGHNYGYTFGSGTRLTVV.

The gene calls are TRBV5-6 and TRBJ2-7, with a weak D call TRBD1 (5 bases). This CDR3 has 14 amino acids. The V gene lost 2 bases and the J gene lost 2 bases, with 11 bases spanning the gap. Germline V lookup: CDR1 SGHDT, CDR2 YYEEEE. CDR3 DNA sequence: TGTGCCAGCAGCTTTGACAGCTCTACCTACGAGCAGTACTTC. Amino acids: CASSFDSSTYEQYF. The full variable domain, its missing parts supplied by reference TRBV5-6 and TRBJ2-7, is DAGVTQSPTHLIKTRGQQVTLRCSPKSGHDTVSWYQQALGQGPQFIFQYYEEEERQRGNFPDRFSGHQFPNYSSELNVNALLLGDSALYLCASSFDSSTYEQYFGPGTRLTVT.

In this sample, this clone turned up a few times. The chain is built from TRBV5-1 and TRBJ2-3; 10 bases map to TRBD2. V trimming: 0 bases; J trimming: 2 bases; junction bases outside the gene matches: 3. The germline V gene has CDR1 SGHRS and CDR2 YFSETQ. This CDR3 has 16 residues. CDR3 DNA sequence: TGCGCCAGCAGCTTGGCTCTAGCGGGGGACACAGATACGCAGTATTTT. Residues: CASSLALAGDTDTQYF.

A word on this clone: A read error may produce the germline difference seen at one junction end. This chain joins TRBV7-7 and TRBJ2-5, with D unclear. The CDR3 spans 13 residues. Germline CDR1 and CDR2: SSHAT and FNYEAQ (reference sequence). The CDR3 here is CASSLSNGETQYF. The DNA for the CDR3 is TGTGCTAGCAGCTTATCGAACGGGGAGACCCAGTACTTC.

The DNA of the CDR3 is TGTGCCAGCAGCTTAGCGGGACTAGCGGGGGGGCCCTACAATGAGCAGTTCTTC. Residues: CASSLAGLAGGPYNEQFF. This chain links TRBV7-2 with TRBJ2-1; 16 bases map to TRBD2. With 0 bases clipped from V and 2 bases from J, the junction kept 1 base outside the gene matches. Germline V gene sequence: CDR1 SGHTA, CDR2 FQGNSA. The CDR3 has 18 residues.

The genes are TRBV5-1 and TRBJ1-2; 8 nucleotides align to TRBD1. The CDR3 runs to 15 residues. J gave up 7 bases and V 4 bases, and 12 bases lay outside the gene matches. Germline V CDR1 and CDR2: SGHRS, YFSETQ. The DNA of the CDR3 is TGCGCCAGCAGCCACCCGGGCAGGGGGCTGGCTGGCTACACCTTC. It encodes CASSHPGRGLAGYTF.

This clone was picked up one time. The chain combines TRBV7-2 with TRBJ2-5; D perhaps matches TRBD2 (6 bases). In germline, CDR1 is SGHTA, CDR2 FQGNSA. The CDR3 totals 13 residues. Trimming shortened V by 5 bases and J by 2 bases, and 9 bases separated the two germline ends. This chain's CDR3 is CASSRDWQETQYF. The DNA of the CDR3 is TGTGCCAGCAGCCGGGACTGGCAAGAGACCCAGTACTTC.

This clone occurred a few times. This sequence joins TRBV5-1 and TRBJ1-1; D remains ambiguous. This CDR3 spans 14 amino acids. V lost 0 bases and J 5 bases, leaving 11 bases between the germline ends. Per germline, CDR1 SGHRS and CDR2 YFSETQ. CDR3: CASSLVNSGTEAFF. In nucleotides, the CDR3 is TGCGCCAGCAGCTTGGTCAACTCGGGGACTGAAGCTTTCTTT.

This clone was seen only once. The chain uses TRBV6-1 and TRBJ1-6; 8 bases line up with TRBD1. Germline V lookup: CDR1 MNHNS, CDR2 SASEGT. The CDR3 has 13 residues. With V trimmed by 9 bases and J by 7 bases, 5 bases remained unmatched. The CDR3 nucleotides are TGTGCCAGTTTAAACAGGGGGAATTCACCCCTCCACTTT. Translated: CASLNRGNSPLHF.

The CDR3 nucleotides are TGCGCCAGCAGCCAAGAAAGCGGGGGGAGCTCCTACGAGCAGTACTTC. Protein product: CASSQESGGSSYEQYF. The chain combines TRBV4-1 with TRBJ2-7, with 9 bases matching TRBD2. There are 16 residues in the CDR3. V was clipped by 0 bases and J by 0 bases; unmatched bases: 3. Germline V CDR1 and CDR2: MGHRA, YSYEKL.

This chain joins TRBV30 and TRBJ2-7, with 8 bases identical to TRBD1. V was pared by 2 bases and J by 12 bases, with 6 bases of the junction left unmatched. This CDR3 comprises 11 residues. Germline V lookup: CDR1 GTSNPN, CDR2 SVGIG (reference sequence). The CDR3 DNA is TGTGCCTGGAGTCAGGGGGCGCAGGTGTACTTC. Translated: CAWSQGAQVYF.

The V and J genes are TRBV5-1 and TRBJ1-1; 8 bases line up with TRBD1. CDR3 length equals 15 residues. Per the germline V gene, CDR1 is SGHRS and CDR2 is YFSETQ. Germline trimming cut 1 base from V and 4 bases from J; bases unmatched to any gene: 6. CDR3 DNA sequence: TGCGCCAGCAGCTTGCGGACAGGGACACCCACTGAAGCTTTCTTT. It specifies CASSLRTGTPTEAFF.

The chain joins TRBV6-1 to TRBJ1-4; D not certain. The CDR3 consists of 11 residues. Between the trimmed V and J ends, which lost 6 bases and 4 bases, there was a span of 3 bases. CDR1 MNHNS and CDR2 SASEGT come from the germline V gene. CDR3 sequence (DNA): TGTGCCAGCAGGAGTAATGAAAAACTGTTTTTT. Its translation is CASRSNEKLFF.

This clone was counted once. CDR3 region: CATSRDGTGEGYTF. The CDR3 bases are TGTGCCACCAGCAGAGACGGGACAGGGGAAGGCTACACCTTC. The V call is TRBV15, the J call TRBJ1-2, with 10 bases aligning to TRBD1. Germline V gene lookup returns CDR1 LNHNV and CDR2 YYDKDF (reference sequence). This CDR3 has 14 amino acids. Trimming removed 0 bases from V and 8 bases from J; junction bases left unmatched: 3.

About this clone itself: Other DNA sequences in this specimen translate into the identical CDR3. The V call is TRBV20-1, the J call TRBJ2-7; the D gene is possibly TRBD1 (6 bases). The ends were cut back, 2 bases at V and 4 bases at J, with 6 bases in the middle. CDR3 length equals 11 residues. CDR1 DFQATT and CDR2 SNEGSKA come from the germline V gene (reference sequence). CDR3 in DNA: TGCAGTGCTAGACAGGGGTACGAGCAGTACTTC. Its protein product is CSARQGYEQYF.

This clone was seen only once. This chain connects TRBV28 to TRBJ1-3; 8 bases agree with TRBD1. CDR1 is MDHEN and CDR2 is SYDVKM in the germline V gene. V lost 3 bases and J lost 0; bases outside the gene matches: 4. The CDR3 is 16 amino acids. The DNA of the CDR3 is TGTGCCAGCAGTTTTGGGGACAGGAGCTCTGGAAACACCATATATTTT. Residues: CASSFGDRSSGNTIYF.